The rows below give T cell receptor beta chains drawn from one sample of a study of shared clonotypes between healthy human individuals. Repertoires were generated with immunoSEQ multiplex PCR, while TCRdb's copy carries only in-frame clones and drops some. Here the sample spans more than 500,000 clones, about 96% being singletons. Sample: naive CD4+ T cells sorted from blood. Source of these receptors: a woman aged 25 to 39 in good health. CDR3s include the opening cysteine and the closing phenylalanine or tryptophan. The D gene is left open where the match is weak. Some rows mark clone size as missing; the rest say once, few, many or name a class of expanded clone.

v_call: TRBV7-2
clone_size: -
d_call: -
j_call: TRBJ2-3
cdr3_nt: TGTGCCAGCAGCTTAGCGGGCTCATCAGGGACAGATACGCAGTATTTT
cdr3_aa: CASSLAGSSGTDTQYF

v_call: TRBV28
clone_size: once
d_call: TRBD1
j_call: TRBJ2-5
cdr3_nt: TGTGCCAGCAGTTTAATCCAAGGGGGCCTACAAGAGACCCAGTACTTC
cdr3_aa: CASSLIQGGLQETQYF

v_call: TRBV30
clone_size: once
d_call: -
j_call: TRBJ2-6
cdr3_nt: TGTGCCTGGAGTCGGGGACCTTCTGGGGCCAACGTCCTGACTTTC
cdr3_aa: CAWSRGPSGANVLTF

v_call: TRBV4-1
clone_size: -
d_call: -
j_call: TRBJ2-2
cdr3_nt: TGCGCCAGCAGCCAACTTACCGGGGAGCTGTTTTTT
cdr3_aa: CASSQLTGELFF

v_call: TRBV28
clone_size: -
d_call: TRBD2
j_call: TRBJ2-7
cdr3_nt: TGTGCCAGCAGTAGCGGTGGGAGGGCTCAACAGTACTTC
cdr3_aa: CASSSGGRAQQYF

v_call: TRBV2
clone_size: -
d_call: -
j_call: TRBJ1-2
cdr3_nt: TGTGCCAGCAGTGAAGCGCTTTGGACGACAATTGGCTACACCTTC
cdr3_aa: CASSEALWTTIGYTF

v_call: TRBV5-3
clone_size: -
d_call: -
j_call: TRBJ1-4
cdr3_nt: TGTGCCACCCGCCTAAATCCGGGGGGGAGGACTAATGAAAAACTGTTTTTT
cdr3_aa: CATRLNPGGRTNEKLFF

v_call: TRBV29-1
clone_size: -
d_call: TRBD2
j_call: TRBJ2-2
cdr3_nt: TGCAGCGTTACCCCTAGGGTAGCGGGAGATCCCGGGGAGCTGTTTTTT
cdr3_aa: CSVTPRVAGDPGELFF

v_call: TRBV5-4
clone_size: -
d_call: -
j_call: TRBJ2-1
cdr3_nt: TGTGCCAGCAGCCTCGGACTGAATGAGCAGTTCTTC
cdr3_aa: CASSLGLNEQFF

v_call: TRBV5-1
clone_size: -
d_call: TRBD2
j_call: TRBJ2-7
cdr3_nt: TGCGCCAGCAGCTCACTAGCGGGAGCCCCCGAGCAGTACTTC
cdr3_aa: CASSSLAGAPEQYF

v_call: TRBV6-1
clone_size: once
d_call: -
j_call: TRBJ1-5
cdr3_nt: TGTGCCAGCAGTGACACGGCCCGGGACGGAGGCAATCAGCCCCAGCATTTT
cdr3_aa: CASSDTARDGGNQPQHF

v_call: TRBV11-2
clone_size: -
d_call: -
j_call: TRBJ2-5
cdr3_nt: TGTGCCAGCAGCCGTTCCCAGGCTAGAGAGCAGTACTTC
cdr3_aa: CASSRSQAREQYF

v_call: TRBV10-3
clone_size: -
d_call: TRBD1
j_call: TRBJ2-7
cdr3_nt: TGTGCCATCAGTGAGAAGACCGGGGACAGATACTACGAGCAGTACTTC
cdr3_aa: CAISEKTGDRYYEQYF

v_call: TRBV4-1
clone_size: -
d_call: -
j_call: TRBJ2-2
cdr3_nt: TGCGCCAGCAGCCAAGATAAAGGACACTCGAACACCGGGGAGCTGTTTTTT
cdr3_aa: CASSQDKGHSNTGELFF

v_call: TRBV7-2
clone_size: -
d_call: TRBD1
j_call: TRBJ2-1
cdr3_nt: TGTGCCAGCAGCTTAACGGGACAGACTACCTACAATGAGCAGTTCTTC
cdr3_aa: CASSLTGQTTYNEQFF

v_call: TRBV7-9
clone_size: -
d_call: -
j_call: TRBJ1-2
cdr3_nt: TGTGCCAGCAGCCCCCAGCCGTACAGGCCAGGGGACTATGGCTACACCTTC
cdr3_aa: CASSPQPYRPGDYGYTF

v_call: TRBV27
clone_size: -
d_call: -
j_call: TRBJ2-5
cdr3_nt: TGTGCCAGCAGTCCACGACTAGGGGAAGAGACCCAGTACTTC
cdr3_aa: CASSPRLGEETQYF

v_call: TRBV6-1
clone_size: -
d_call: -
j_call: TRBJ2-7
cdr3_nt: TGTGCCAGCAGTGAAGGAGGGGGGGGGCCCCCCTACGAGCAGTACTTC
cdr3_aa: CASSEGGGGPPYEQYF

v_call: TRBV19
clone_size: few
d_call: -
j_call: TRBJ2-7
cdr3_nt: TGTGCCAGTAGTATTCCAGGCGGCTACGAGCAGTACTTC
cdr3_aa: CASSIPGGYEQYF

v_call: TRBV5-1
clone_size: once
d_call: TRBD1
j_call: TRBJ2-4
cdr3_nt: TGCGCCAGCAGCCTGGACGGCCAGGGGGTGGACATTCAGTACTTC
cdr3_aa: CASSLDGQGVDIQYF

v_call: TRBV5-1
clone_size: -
d_call: -
j_call: TRBJ1-1
cdr3_nt: TGCGCCAGCAGCTTGAGGTATGGGTCTAACACTGAAGCTTTCTTT
cdr3_aa: CASSLRYGSNTEAFF

v_call: TRBV7-2
clone_size: once
d_call: TRBD2
j_call: TRBJ2-1
cdr3_nt: TGTGCCAGCAGCTTAGCGGGGACTAGCGGGGCCTACAATGAGCAGTTCTTC
cdr3_aa: CASSLAGTSGAYNEQFF

v_call: TRBV6-1
clone_size: -
d_call: -
j_call: TRBJ2-5
cdr3_nt: TGTGCCAGCAGTCGCCAGATCCAAGAGACCCAGTACTTC
cdr3_aa: CASSRQIQETQYF

v_call: TRBV27
clone_size: -
d_call: -
j_call: TRBJ2-1
cdr3_nt: TGTGCCAGCAGGAAGCTTTACAGGGCTCCGGCGGCTATCTCCTACAATGAGCAGTTCTTC
cdr3_aa: CASRKLYRAPAAISYNEQFF

v_call: TRBV28
clone_size: once
d_call: TRBD2
j_call: TRBJ2-2
cdr3_nt: TGTGCCAGCAGTCCTCCAGATGGACTAGCGAAGAACACCGGGGAGCTGTTTTTT
cdr3_aa: CASSPPDGLAKNTGELFF

v_call: TRBV18
clone_size: -
d_call: TRBD2
j_call: TRBJ2-2
cdr3_nt: TGTGCCAGCTCACTTCTGGCTAGCGGGAACACCGGGGAGCTGTTTTTT
cdr3_aa: CASSLLASGNTGELFF

v_call: TRBV5-5
clone_size: -
d_call: -
j_call: TRBJ2-7
cdr3_nt: TGTGCCAGCAGGCGCACCGGGTCCACCTACGAGCAGTACTTC
cdr3_aa: CASRRTGSTYEQYF